The T cell receptor beta chain under discussion was sequenced for a study of blood T cell repertoires in COVID-19. Overall study: Sources were T cells, B-cell-depleted T cells, or PBMCs; the material itself was cDNA or gDNA.

Trimming left V 2 bases short and J 0 bases short, with 12 bases between. The CDR3 contains 16 residues. In germline, CDR1 is SGHAT, CDR2 FQDESV (reference sequence). Here immunoSEQ multiplex PCR was the method, and the copy in TCRdb shows in-frame clones only, minus some. The table has fewer than 350,000 clones, about four fifths seen once; the top ten hold around 3.2%. The TCR comes from a woman in her fifties or sixties with active or convalescent COVID-19. The sample comprised peripheral blood. This sequence joins TRBV11-1 and TRBJ2-3; D is possibly TRBD2 (6 bases). The CDR3, as DNA: TGTGCCAGCAGCTTACGCGGGGCGGGCAGCACAGATACGCAGTATTTT. Translating it yields CASSLRGAGSTDTQYF.